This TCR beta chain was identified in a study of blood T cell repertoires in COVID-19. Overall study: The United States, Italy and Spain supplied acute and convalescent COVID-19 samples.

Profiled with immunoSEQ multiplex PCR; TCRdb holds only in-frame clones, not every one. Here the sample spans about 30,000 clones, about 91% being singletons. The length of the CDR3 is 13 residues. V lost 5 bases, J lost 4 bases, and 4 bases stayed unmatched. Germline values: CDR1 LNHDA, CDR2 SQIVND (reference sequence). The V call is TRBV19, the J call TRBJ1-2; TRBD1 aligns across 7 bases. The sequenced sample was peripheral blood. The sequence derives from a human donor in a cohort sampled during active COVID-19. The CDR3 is CASSRRDSYGYTF. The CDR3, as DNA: TGTGCCAGTAGTCGCCGGGACAGCTATGGCTACACCTTC.